This TCR beta chain comes out of a study of T cell repertoires in cytomegalovirus infection (dated by TCRdb to the late 2010s). Study-wide context: The HLA type of each donor mattered for the analysis, because public TCR beta signatures pointed to carriage of CMV infection along with the matching HLA type.

Overall study results and their limits: The ex vivo response was dominated by HLA-C-restricted CMV-specific TCR beta clonotypes, which also provided the single most frequent clonotype in two of eight donors. Carriers of CMV infection plus the relevant HLA type were discriminated by the cumulative frequency of public TCR beta family members in the study cohort and in an independent roughly 370-donor cohort.

The run used an Illumina HiSeq 1500. TCRdb itself trimmed the public reads at Q25 with fastp, ran MiXCR and retained productive beta chains. Rows are unified per CDR3 protein, each entry keeping the most common DNA and genes. Within this sample are a few hundred thousand distinct CDR3 sequences, with approximately 15% of them counted one time only. The ten most abundant clones make up approximately 44% of the sample. The table lists this clonotype with many counts. Its antigen is still unknown. Base qualities are not provided; no much larger clone lies one nucleotide away. The receptor was isolated from a human donor in good health (CMV status not recorded). Some clones in this sample may be carry-over from other donors' samples. Sequencing was performed on CD8+ T cells from PBMCs.

The DNA is as follows: TGTGCCAGCAGCGCGGACTACCCCTACGAGCAGTACTTC. It codes for CASSADYPYEQYF. The sequence joins TRBV7-9 to TRBJ2-7, with TRBD2 as a weak D call on 6 bases. V and J lose 5 bases and 2 bases, and a span of 10 bases separates them. The CDR3 measures 13 amino acids from cysteine to phenylalanine. CDR3 DNA is the only sequence kept; it has 39 bases, read in frame from the first base. From the germline V gene (reference sequence), CDR1 is SEHNR and CDR2 is FQNEAQ. Reference TRBV7-9 and TRBJ2-7 genes cover what lies past the CDR3, so the full variable domain is DTGVSQNPRHKITKRGQNVTFRCDPISEHNRLYWYRQTLGQGPEFLTYFQNEAQLEKSRLLSDRFSAERPKGSFSTLEIQRTEQGDSAMYLCASSADYPYEQYFGPGTRLTVT.